Each of the 19 T cell receptor beta chains below was sequenced from the same sample in a study of T-cell reconstitution after alpha-beta-depleted transplantation in children. The TCRbeta library incorporated unique molecular identifiers. Via MiXCR, TCRdb re-called the PCR reads, giving one row per CDR3 protein. The repertoire holds about 980,000 distinct CDR3 sequences, less than 30% seen once, with approximately 30% in the top ten. Sequenced material: PBMCs, mostly from graft donor cells, taken 360 days after TCRalphabeta/CD19-depleted stem cell transplant. These receptors all come from a boy under two years old who had a stem cell transplant for SCID, so the T cells may come from the graft donor.

The V gene is TRBV24-1, the J gene TRBJ2-3, with 11 bases that match TRBD2. V shed 3 bases and J 10 bases; nucleotides not matched to a gene: 11. Germline V lookup: CDR1 KGHDR, CDR2 SFDVKD. This CDR3 spans 16 amino acids. This CDR3 reads CATSDVGPSGGKPQYF. The DNA of the CDR3 is TGTGCCACCAGTGATGTCGGGCCTAGCGGGGGGAAGCCGCAGTATTTT.

This clonotype appeared a single time. The chain uses TRBV20-1 and TRBJ1-1; D might be TRBD1 (5 bases). CDR3 length: 13 amino acids. Germline V gives CDR1 DFQATT, CDR2 SNEGSKA (reference sequence). V was cut by 2 bases and J by 2 bases, with 9 bases left in between. CDR3 in amino acids: CSARSRTNTEAFF. In nucleotides, the CDR3 is TGCAGTGCTAGATCCCGGACAAACACTGAAGCTTTCTTT.

The table lists this clonotype with many counts. The chain employs TRBV10-3 and TRBJ2-2; D possibly uses TRBD1 or TRBD2 (5 bases each). V lost 2 bases and J lost 1, with 8 bases in between. The length of the CDR3 is 15 residues. CDR1 is ENHRY and CDR2 is SYGVKD in the germline V gene. This CDR3 reads CAISEEGRNTGELFF. The CDR3 DNA sequence: TGTGCCATCAGTGAGGAGGGGCGGAACACCGGGGAGCTGTTTTTT.

There are a few counts of this clonotype. The V and J genes are TRBV4-3 and TRBJ1-1; the D gene is possibly TRBD1 (6 bases). V lost 0 bases and J 4 bases, leaving 15 bases between the germline ends. The germline V gene has CDR1 LGHNA and CDR2 YSLEER. There are 16 residues in the CDR3. The DNA for the CDR3 is TGCGCCAGCAGCCAAGATAAGGGGCGCAGGGGCACTGAAGCTTTCTTT. This sequence encodes CASSQDKGRRGTEAFF.

This chain connects TRBV7-9 to TRBJ2-7, with a tentative D call TRBD1 (5 bases). The CDR3 runs to 15 residues. Germline values: CDR1 SEHNR, CDR2 FQNEAQ (reference sequence). Trimming left V 5 bases short and J 0 bases short, with 14 bases between. CDR3 DNA sequence: TGTGCCAGCAGCCTGAACCAGGGTAGCTCCTACGAGCAGTACTTC. It specifies CASSLNQGSSYEQYF. Using reference TRBV7-9 and TRBJ2-7 for the parts outside the CDR3, the full variable domain is DTGVSQNPRHKITKRGQNVTFRCDPISEHNRLYWYRQTLGQGPEFLTYFQNEAQLEKSRLLSDRFSAERPKGSFSTLEIQRTEQGDSAMYLCASSLNQGSSYEQYFGPGTRLTVT.

The CDR3 DNA reads TGTGCCAGCAGTATTCCCCGGTATAGCGCTGAAGCTTTCTTT. It yields the protein CASSIPRYSAEAFF. The chain couples TRBV28 to TRBJ1-1, with unresolved D. The CDR3 contains 14 residues. Germline V gene lookup returns CDR1 MDHEN and CDR2 SYDVKM. Trimming shortened V by 5 bases and J by 6 bases, and 16 bases separated the two germline ends.

This clonotype came up many times. V is TRBV29-1 and J is TRBJ2-7, with 9 bases that match TRBD1. V lost 4 bases to trimming and J lost 0 bases; unmatched junction nucleotides: 10. In germline, CDR1 is SQVTM, CDR2 ANQGSEA. This CDR3 is 16 amino acids long. The CDR3 reads CSVGPFRDRDSYEQYF. The DNA of the CDR3 is TGCAGCGTTGGACCGTTCCGGGACAGGGACTCCTACGAGCAGTACTTC.

This clonotype was seen only a few times. V usage is TRBV27 and J usage is TRBJ2-7; perhaps TRBD2 as D (6 bases). This CDR3 contains 15 residues. The V gene lost 10 bases and the J gene lost 3 bases, with 22 bases spanning the gap. CDR1 MNHEY and CDR2 SMNVEV come from the germline V gene (reference sequence). The CDR3 bases are TGTGCCACCAAGGAGGGGCCCGGGACCAACTACGAGCAGTACTTC. It codes for CATKEGPGTNYEQYF.

This clonotype was recorded a few times. The J gene is TRBJ2-5, the V gene TRBV4-3, with D unclear. The CDR3 totals 15 residues. Trimming pared 0 bases from V and 5 bases from J, leaving 13 bases between. Looked up from germline, CDR1 is LGHNA and CDR2 is YSLEER. Here the CDR3 DNA reads TGCGCCAGCAGCCAAGATTTGGGGTTTCGGGAGACCCAGTACTTC. This codes for CASSQDLGFRETQYF.

The chain joins TRBV5-1 to TRBJ2-4, with a possible D match to TRBD1 (6 bases). The germline V and J ends were trimmed by 0 bases and 4 bases, with 11 bases remaining between them. This CDR3 contains 15 residues. Looked up from germline, CDR1 is SGHRS and CDR2 is YFSETQ. The CDR3 loop is CASSLGTGTKNIQYF. For the CDR3, the DNA is TGCGCCAGCAGCTTGGGAACAGGGACGAAAAACATTCAGTACTTC.

The V call is TRBV5-1, the J call TRBJ2-1; no clear D. This CDR3 has 15 residues. V lost 4 bases to trimming and J lost 2 bases, with 13 bases between them. Germline CDR1 is SGHRS and CDR2 is YFSETQ. CDR3 nucleotide sequence: TGCGCCAGCAGCCACGGAATCGGACCCTACAATGAGCAGTTCTTC. The encoded protein is CASSHGIGPYNEQFF.

As DNA, the CDR3 is TGTGCCAGCACCTTTTTCCCTAGTGACCACAATGAGCAGTTCTTC. Its translation is CASTFFPSDHNEQFF. The chain employs TRBV7-2 and TRBJ2-1, with no clear D. The CDR3 extends over 15 amino acids. Trimming took 7 bases from V and 5 from J, leaving 18 bases between them. CDR1 is SGHTA, CDR2 FQGNSA, per germline.

This clonotype occurred a few times. The chain employs TRBV10-2 and TRBJ2-7; TRBD2 matches 10 bases. Germline V gives CDR1 WSHSY, CDR2 SAAADI. This CDR3 is 15 amino acids long. V was clipped by 6 bases and J by 3 bases; unmatched bases: 8. The CDR3 region is CASRHSGGLHYEQYF. CDR3 DNA sequence: TGCGCCAGCAGGCATAGCGGGGGGCTTCACTACGAGCAGTACTTC.

The chain is built from TRBV4-2 and TRBJ1-5, with D hard to call. Germline-derived CDR1 and CDR2 are LGHNA and YNFKEQ. V lost 4 bases, J lost 14 bases, and 18 bases lay in between. This CDR3 comprises 13 residues. CDR3 coding DNA: TGTGCCAGCAGCCGGTTCGAGGGCTCGGAGGAGCATTTT. It encodes CASSRFEGSEEHF.

A single count supports this clonotype. The chain combines TRBV7-7 with TRBJ1-3; D gene ambiguous. Germline CDR1 and CDR2: SSHAT and FNYEAQ (reference sequence). The CDR3 runs to 11 residues. For the CDR3, the DNA is TGTGCGGCGGGCTTTGGAAACACCATATATTTT. It specifies CAAGFGNTIYF.

The chain links TRBV9 to TRBJ1-1; D is possibly TRBD1 (6 bases). The CDR3 runs 15 residues. Germline V lookup: CDR1 SGDLS, CDR2 YYNGEE. Deletions cut 3 bases from V and 2 bases from J, with 14 bases between. The CDR3 loop reads CASSGTGKVNTEAFF. The CDR3 region has the DNA TGTGCCAGCAGCGGCACAGGGAAGGTTAACACTGAAGCTTTCTTT.

V usage is TRBV3-1 and J usage is TRBJ2-1; 8 bases agree with TRBD2. Losses at the gene ends were 0 bases for V and 5 bases for J; bases not matched to a gene: 9. There are 17 residues in the CDR3. Germline V gene lookup returns CDR1 LGHDT and CDR2 YNNKEL (reference sequence). The CDR3 loop is CASSQDGGAGAHNEQFF. For the CDR3, the DNA is TGTGCCAGCAGCCAAGATGGTGGAGCGGGGGCCCACAATGAGCAGTTCTTC.

This clonotype was seen once. The V call is TRBV7-2, the J call TRBJ2-7, with D possibly matching TRBD2 (5 bases). The germline V gene encodes CDR1 SGHTA and CDR2 FQGNSA. CDR3 size: 14 residues. The V and J ends lost 3 bases and 2 bases respectively, with 11 bases between them. CDR3 loop: CASSFTSTPYEQYF. CDR3 nucleotide sequence: TGTGCCAGCAGCTTTACTAGTACCCCCTACGAGCAGTACTTC. Full variable domain (outside the CDR3, taken from reference TRBV7-2 and TRBJ2-7): GAGVSQSPSNKVTEKGKDVELRCDPISGHTALYWYRQSLGQGLEFLIYFQGNSAPDKSGLPSDRFSAERTGGSVSTLTIQRTQQEDSAVYLCASSFTSTPYEQYFGPGTRLTVT.

This chain connects TRBV5-1 to TRBJ2-5; no reliable D call. Germline V gene lookup returns CDR1 SGHRS and CDR2 YFSETQ. V was shortened by 0 bases and J by 8 bases, with 5 bases between the two germline ends. The CDR3 is 11 amino acids. The CDR3 nucleotides are TGCGCCAGCAGCTTGGTTATAACCCAGTACTTC. Its protein is CASSLVITQYF.